These T cell receptor beta chains were read from a single sample in a study of T cell responses to AZD1222 COVID-19 vaccine. Sequenced by immunoSEQ multiplex PCR; TCRdb stores in-frame clones only, minus some. The data show around 130,000 clones, around 83% seen once. The specimen comprised peripheral blood, sampled on day 0 of AZD1222 vaccination. The receptors shown here come from an adult in good health. Both conserved end residues are part of each CDR3. Each record gives: D gene, V gene, clone size, J gene, CDR3 DNA, CDR3 protein. A D gene is named only where the DNA matches it firmly. Clone size, where shown, is once, few, many, or a class for clones that have expanded.

D: TRBD1; V: TRBV18; size: once; J: TRBJ2-4; DNA: TGTGCCAGCTTGGCCACGACAGGGAACATTCAGTACTTC; CDR3: CASLATTGNIQYF
D: NA; V: TRBV10-3; size: NA; J: TRBJ2-1; DNA: TGTGCCATCAGTGAGTCGTCAGTTCAGGATGAGCAGTTCTTC; CDR3: CAISESSVQDEQFF
D: NA; V: TRBV3-1/TRBV3-2; size: NA; J: TRBJ2-7; DNA: TGTGCCAGCAGCCAAGGGACCGAACGGGAGCAGTACTTC; CDR3: CASSQGTEREQYF
D: TRBD1; V: TRBV18; size: NA; J: TRBJ2-5; DNA: TGTGCCAGCTCCAAAGGACAGGGTCAAGAGACCCAGTACTTC; CDR3: CASSKGQGQETQYF
D: NA; V: TRBV4-1; size: NA; J: TRBJ1-5; DNA: TGCGCCAGCAGCACACAGGGTCTCCGCAATCAGCCCCAGCATTTT; CDR3: CASSTQGLRNQPQHF
D: TRBD1; V: TRBV18; size: NA; J: TRBJ1-2; DNA: TGTGCCAGCTCAACCTTCTCCGGGACAGGGGGCATGGATGGCTACACCTTC; CDR3: CASSTFSGTGGMDGYTF
D: NA; V: TRBV5-6; size: NA; J: TRBJ2-6; DNA: TGTGCCAGCAGCTTGAGAGGACCCGGGGCCAACGTCCTGACTTTC; CDR3: CASSLRGPGANVLTF
D: TRBD1; V: TRBV24-1; size: NA; J: TRBJ1-4; DNA: TGTGCCACCAGTGATTCAGGGGGCGGAAGTGAAAAACTGTTTTTT; CDR3: CATSDSGGGSEKLFF
D: NA; V: TRBV27; size: NA; J: TRBJ1-1; DNA: TGTGCCAGCAGTAGCGGCGGGGCGGCGAACACTGAAGCTTTCTTT; CDR3: CASSSGGAANTEAFF
D: NA; V: TRBV3-1/TRBV3-2; size: NA; J: TRBJ2-2; DNA: TGTGCCAGCAGCGGATCAGCTTCAGGCTTGACCGGGGAGCTGTTTTTT; CDR3: CASSGSASGLTGELFF
D: TRBD1; V: TRBV7-9; size: NA; J: TRBJ2-2; DNA: TGTGCCAGCAGCCCCCCCCCGGGACAGGGGGCGCCCGGGGAGCTGTTTTTT; CDR3: CASSPPPGQGAPGELFF
D: TRBD2; V: TRBV15; size: NA; J: TRBJ2-1; DNA: TGTGCCACCAGCAGAGGGATGGGACTAGCGGGAGTCCATGAGCAGTTCTTC; CDR3: CATSRGMGLAGVHEQFF
D: NA; V: TRBV5-6; size: once; J: TRBJ1-2; DNA: TGTGCCAGCAGCATCGGGACGGAGGGCGGCTACACCTTC; CDR3: CASSIGTEGGYTF
D: NA; V: TRBV7-2; size: NA; J: TRBJ2-3; DNA: TGTGCCAGCAGCTTAGCTCCGCCAGGGGTGAGCACAGATACGCAGTATTTT; CDR3: CASSLAPPGVSTDTQYF